A single sample gave rise to the 14 T cell receptor beta chains below, sequenced in a study of regulatory T cells in long-lasting Graves disease (dated by TCRdb to the early 2020s). The library was generated by multiplex PCR. Data came from an Illumina HiSeq 4000. iRepertoire HTBI primers and Arm-PCR amplification of CDR3 regions were used to construct TCR beta libraries. The public reads were quality trimmed at Q25 with fastp and then assembled into clones with MiXCR by TCRdb, keeping productive beta chains. Records with the same CDR3 protein are collapsed into one entry carrying the most frequent genes and DNA. The sample data list about 400,000 distinct CDR3 sequences, and 15% of these were observed just once. The ten most abundant clones make up approximately 8% of the sample. Read against the paper, the sample's time point label means: newly diagnosed GD, antithyroid drugs for less than 3 months. RNA was extracted from PBMCs in TRIzol for both TCR sequencing and RNA sequencing.

This sample also belongs to another study, concerning T cells in Graves' hyperthyroidism and ophthalmopathy.

The sample was peripheral blood mononuclear cells (PBMCs), taken at new diagnosis, from a patient treated with antithyroid drugs. These receptors were taken from a woman between 40 and 50 years old with Graves disease. Donor details come from another sample of the same person, matched by shared clones.

This clonotype came up a few times. Since a much larger clone is just one base distant, this may be a read error. J is TRBJ2-6 and V is TRBV12-3 or TRBV12-4; D remains ambiguous. Trimming cost V 4 bases and J 0 bases, with 4 bases left between them. The CDR3 has 14 amino acids. The CDR3 coding sequence is TGTGCCAGCAGTTACACCTCTGGGGCCAACGTCCTGACTTTC. Translated, it gives CASSYTSGANVLTF.

Many counts were recorded for this clonotype. The chain is built from TRBV12-3 or TRBV12-4 and TRBJ1-5, with D possibly being TRBD1 (6 bases). The CDR3 covers 14 residues. V was shortened by 3 bases and J by 7 bases, with 13 bases between the two germline ends. CDR3 loop: CASSFGQTSQPQHF. In DNA, the CDR3 is TGTGCCAGCAGTTTCGGACAGACTTCACAGCCCCAGCATTTT.

The rearrangement joins TRBV5-4 to TRBJ2-7, with 7 bases that match TRBD1. The CDR3 sequence is 14 residues long. CDR1 SGHNT and CDR2 YYREEE come from the germline V gene (reference sequence). V lost 4 bases, J lost 5 bases, and 9 bases stayed unmatched. The CDR3 nucleotides read TGTGCCAGCAGCCGCTTTAAGGGGGCCCACGAGCAGTACTTC. It is translated as CASSRFKGAHEQYF.

This chain links TRBV2 with TRBJ2-7, with unresolved D. Trimming took 4 bases from V and 3 from J, leaving 10 bases between them. The CDR3 extends over 13 amino acids. The germline V gene has CDR1 SNHLY and CDR2 FYNNEI. The CDR3 region has the DNA TGTGCCAGCAGTGCGGGCAGACACTACGAGCAGTACTTC. The encoded protein is CASSAGRHYEQYF. Full variable domain (rest looked up from reference TRBV2 and TRBJ2-7): EPEVTQTPSHQVTQMGQEVILRCVPISNHLYFYWYRQILGQKVEFLVSFYNNEISEKSEIFDDQFSVERPDGSNFTLKIRSTKLEDSAMYFCASSAGRHYEQYFGPGTRLTVT.

In this sample, this clonotype turned up many times. The rearrangement links TRBV10-2 to TRBJ1-1; no definite D call. Per the germline V gene, CDR1 is WSHSY and CDR2 is SAAADI. The CDR3 runs 13 residues. With 7 bases removed from V and 0 bases from J, the gap between germline ends came to 9 bases. The CDR3 DNA is TGCGCCAGCATATACACGATGAACACTGAAGCTTTCTTT. It codes for CASIYTMNTEAFF.

On this clonotype itself: A much larger clone lies a single base off, so this may be a read error. This chain connects TRBV28 to TRBJ1-1, with D possibly matching TRBD1 (5 bases). CDR3 length: 14 amino acids. The germline CDR1 and CDR2 sequences are MDHEN and SYDVKM. CDR3 region: CASRQDSMNTGAFF. The DNA for the CDR3 is TGTGCCAGCCGCCAAGACAGCATGAACACTGGAGCTTTCTTT.

Turning to this clonotype: A much larger clone differs from this one at a single base, so this may be a read error. The chain carries TRBV30 and TRBJ2-1, with TRBD2 matching 7 bases. The CDR3 is 14 residues long. Germline CDR1 is GTSNPN and CDR2 is SVGIG (reference sequence). CDR3 bases: TGTGCCTGGAGTAGAAGACTAGCCCCGTTTGAGCGGTTCTTC. This sequence encodes CAWSRRLAPFERFF.

This clonotype was counted between two and nine times. J is TRBJ2-3 and V is TRBV19; TRBD2 matches at 12 bases. The CDR3 runs 16 residues. Trimming at V came to 5 bases and at J to 4 bases, leaving 7 bases not matched to a gene. Germline V lookup: CDR1 LNHDA, CDR2 SQIVND (reference sequence). CDR3 DNA sequence: TGTGCCAGTAGTTGGACTAGCGGGACCTCGCCAGATACGCAGTATTTT. Its translation: CASSWTSGTSPDTQYF.

This clonotype occurred a few times. J is TRBJ2-2 and V is TRBV5-6; a possible D gene is TRBD2 (6 bases). V was cut by 1 base and J by 1 base, with 11 bases left in between. The germline V gene has CDR1 SGHDT and CDR2 YYEEEE. The CDR3 is made up of 16 amino acids. CDR3 DNA: TGTGCCAGCAGCTTGCAAATTAGCGGGAACACCGGGGAGCTGTTTTTT. It is translated as CASSLQISGNTGELFF.

The V call is TRBV28, the J call TRBJ2-5, with 9 bases lining up with TRBD2. The CDR3 has 14 residues. V trimming: 3 bases; J trimming: 9 bases; junction bases outside the gene matches: 8. The germline CDR1 and CDR2 sequences are MDHEN and SYDVKM. DNA for the CDR3: TGTGCCAGCAGTTTTTCGACTAGCGGAAGGGCCCAGTACTTC. Amino acids: CASSFSTSGRAQYF. Complete variable domain (other parts from reference TRBV28 and TRBJ2-5): DVKVTQSSRYLVKRTGEKVFLECVQDMDHENMFWYRQDPGLGLRLIYFSYDVKMKEKGDIPEGYSVSREKKERFSLILESASTNQTSMYLCASSFSTSGRAQYFGPGTRLLVL.

This clonotype was observed at least ten times. V usage is TRBV7-9 and J usage is TRBJ2-5; 8 nucleotides align to TRBD1. This CDR3 is built from 14 residues. With 1 base clipped from V and 5 bases from J, the junction kept 3 bases outside the gene matches. The germline V gene has CDR1 SEHNR and CDR2 FQNEAQ (reference sequence). The CDR3, as DNA: TGTGCCAGCAGCTTAGGGGACAGGCCGGAGACCCAGTACTTC. Protein: CASSLGDRPETQYF. Supplemented by reference TRBV7-9 and TRBJ2-5, the full variable domain reads DTGVSQNPRHKITKRGQNVTFRCDPISEHNRLYWYRQTLGQGPEFLTYFQNEAQLEKSRLLSDRFSAERPKGSFSTLEIQRTEQGDSAMYLCASSLGDRPETQYFGPGTRLLVL.

The J gene is TRBJ2-5, the V gene TRBV2; 15 bases are a match to TRBD2. The CDR3 has 16 amino acids. The germline CDR1 and CDR2 sequences are SNHLY and FYNNEI. V gave up 8 bases and J gave up 5 bases; unmatched junction bases: 9. CDR3 loop: CASLGTSGRRHETQYF. For the CDR3, the DNA is TGTGCCAGCCTTGGGACTAGCGGGAGGCGTCACGAGACCCAGTACTTC.

The chain is built from TRBV5-6 and TRBJ1-2; D may be TRBD1 (6 bases). This CDR3 is built from 12 residues. Germline CDR1 and CDR2: SGHDT and YYEEEE. Trimming took 2 bases from V and 8 from J, leaving 10 bases between them. CDR3 bases: TGTGCCAGCAGCTTCCTCGGACAGGGCTACACCTTC. Translating gives CASSFLGQGYTF. The whole variable domain, filled in from reference TRBV5-6 and TRBJ1-2, reads DAGVTQSPTHLIKTRGQQVTLRCSPKSGHDTVSWYQQALGQGPQFIFQYYEEEERQRGNFPDRFSGHQFPNYSSELNVNALLLGDSALYLCASSFLGQGYTFGSGTRLTVV.

This clonotype was observed many times. The chain has TRBV19 and TRBJ2-2; 9 bases are shared with TRBD1. The CDR3 loop spans 20 amino acids. J lost 7 bases, V lost 6 bases, and 24 bases had no gene match. CDR1 LNHDA and CDR2 SQIVND come from the germline V gene (reference sequence). This CDR3 reads CASRWGDGAFSDRGSGELFF. The CDR3 DNA reads TGTGCCAGTAGATGGGGGGATGGGGCCTTCTCGGACAGGGGTAGCGGGGAGCTGTTTTTT.